The 30 T cell receptor beta chains below were found in one sample sequenced in a study of T cell repertoires in cytomegalovirus infection. Using its own MiXCR run on the reads, TCRdb lists one record per CDR3 protein. The table lists around 900,000 distinct CDR3 sequences, approximately 32% of them singletons. Antigens for these TCRs are unknown. Sequencing used cultured CD8+ T cells from PBMCs, obtained from culture after CMV antigen stimulation. These receptors came from a human donor in good health (CMV status not recorded). Some clones in this sample may be carry-over from other donors' samples.

The rearrangement uses TRBV12-5 and TRBJ2-5; perhaps D is TRBD1 or TRBD2 (5 bases each). CDR1 is LGHNT, CDR2 FRNRAP, per germline. Trimming left V 1 base short and J 5 bases short, with 14 bases between. The CDR3 covers 15 residues. CDR3 DNA: TGTGCTAGTGGTTTGGCGGGACCTCAGGTGGAGACCCAGTACTTC. This translates into CASGLAGPQVETQYF.

This rearrangement joins TRBV28 to TRBJ2-7; D unresolved. CDR1 is MDHEN, CDR2 SYDVKM, per germline. V was clipped by 5 bases and J by 2 bases, with 10 bases between them. The CDR3 consists of 13 residues. CDR3 DNA: TGTGCCAGCAGTCCAGACAAGCCCTACGAGCAGTACGTC. The encoded protein is CASSPDKPYEQYV.

Remarks on this clonotype: One end of the junction varies from germline; a read error may be responsible. The chain links TRBV27 to TRBJ2-1, with TRBD1 matching 9 bases. Per germline, CDR1 MNHEY and CDR2 SMNVEV (reference sequence). The CDR3 consists of 15 residues. The CDR3 DNA reads TGTACCAGCAGTTTAGTACAGGGGGCTTACAATGAGCAGTTCTTC. It specifies CTSSLVQGAYNEQFF.

This chain links TRBV20-1 with TRBJ2-1, with 12 bases matching TRBD2. With 0 bases clipped from V and 3 bases from J, the junction kept 6 bases outside the gene matches. This CDR3 spans 17 amino acids. From germline, CDR1 is DFQATT and CDR2 SNEGSKA (reference sequence). CDR3 residues: CSARDRLAGANYNEQFF. The DNA for the CDR3 is TGCAGTGCTAGAGATCGACTAGCGGGGGCAAACTACAATGAGCAGTTCTTC.

This clonotype was observed a handful of times. The V and J genes are TRBV11-3 and TRBJ2-3; D not certain. The CDR3 length is 14 residues. Germline V gives CDR1 SGHNT, CDR2 YENEEA. Trimming shortened V by 2 bases and J by 6 bases, and 12 bases separated the two germline ends. Here the CDR3 DNA reads TGTGCCAGCAGCTTAAAAGGGTCCCTGGATACGCAGTATTTT. As protein: CASSLKGSLDTQYF.

The genes are TRBV5-6 and TRBJ1-4, with a possible D match to TRBD1 (5 bases). Germline V gives CDR1 SGHDT, CDR2 YYEEEE. V was clipped by 5 bases and J by 5 bases, with 19 bases between them. The CDR3 consists of 16 residues. The CDR3 here is CASSPGTLRTNEKLFF. The CDR3 DNA is TGTGCCAGCAGTCCCGGGACCCTGAGGACAAATGAAAAACTGTTTTTT.

V gene TRBV5-1 combines with J gene TRBJ2-1; TRBD1 agrees at 9 bases. Germline assignment: CDR1 SGHRS and CDR2 YFSETQ. The CDR3 runs 14 residues. The V and J ends lost 3 bases and 7 bases, in that order; junction bases with no gene match: 5. The CDR3 protein is CASSSWTGVNEQFF. In DNA form, the CDR3 reads TGCGCCAGCAGCTCCTGGACAGGGGTGAATGAGCAGTTCTTC.

The chain couples TRBV9 to TRBJ2-2, with 7 bases fitting TRBD1. The CDR3 totals 12 residues. After removal of 6 bases from V and 6 bases from J, the junction contained 2 bases not matched to a gene. From germline, CDR1 is SGDLS and CDR2 YYNGEE. The CDR3 DNA reads TGTGCCAGCAACAGGGGACCCGGGGAGCTGTTTTTT. Protein product: CASNRGPGELFF.

The V call is TRBV27, the J call TRBJ2-7; D may correspond to TRBD1 or TRBD2 (6 bases each). The CDR3 has 11 residues. From germline, CDR1 is MNHEY and CDR2 SMNVEV (reference sequence). V lost 5 bases and J 5 bases, leaving 7 bases between the germline ends. The CDR3 is CASSRGDEQYV. CDR3 nucleotide sequence: TGTGCCAGCAGTAGGGGGGACGAGCAGTACGTC.

This clonotype was seen once. A junction boundary mismatches the germline segment, possibly from a read error. The chain employs TRBV12-3 or TRBV12-4 and TRBJ2-2; 14 nucleotides match TRBD2. CDR3 size: 15 residues. The CDR3: CANSMTSGGAGELFF. The CDR3 DNA reads TGTGCCAACAGTATGACTAGCGGGGGGGCCGGGGAGCTGTTTTTT.

This clonotype was seen at least ten times. The chain recombines TRBV7-2 with TRBJ2-5; TRBD1 aligns across 7 bases. Trimming removed 4 bases from V and 4 bases from J; junction bases left unmatched: 6. The CDR3 loop spans 14 amino acids. CDR1 is SGHTA, CDR2 FQGNSA, per germline. CDR3 in amino acids: CASSSTGSGETQYF. DNA of the CDR3: TGTGCCAGCAGCTCGACAGGGTCGGGAGAGACCCAGTACTTC.

This clonotype was seen many times. The CDR3 DNA reads as TGTGCCAGCAGACAAATTCTTCCGGGACAGGGAAGGGGCCGATTGAATGAGCAGTTCTTC. As protein: CASRQILPGQGRGRLNEQFF. V usage is TRBV6-2 or TRBV6-3 and J usage is TRBJ2-1; 9 positions agree with TRBD1. The ends lost 6 bases at V and 7 bases at J; junction bases unmatched: 25. Germline lookup yields CDR1 MNHEY and CDR2 SVGEGT. This CDR3 spans 20 amino acids.

This chain connects TRBV4-3 to TRBJ2-4, with D tentatively TRBD1 or TRBD2 (5 bases each). CDR3 length equals 15 residues. V lost 1 base and J lost 8, with 15 bases in between. The germline gives CDR1 LGHNA, CDR2 YSLEER. DNA for the CDR3: TGCGCCAGCAGCCAAGGGGGGTACTCCCTCGACATTCAGTACTTC. It is translated as CASSQGGYSLDIQYF.

This rearrangement joins TRBV19 to TRBJ2-5; D may be TRBD1 (6 bases). The CDR3 is 14 residues long. Deletions cut 5 bases from V and 6 bases from J, with 16 bases between. Looked up from germline, CDR1 is LNHDA and CDR2 is SQIVND (reference sequence). The CDR3, as DNA: TGTGCCAGTAGTCCGGACAGTTCGAAGAAGACCCAGTACTTC. It translates to CASSPDSSKKTQYF.

This chain links TRBV20-1 with TRBJ2-2, with D hard to call. The germline V gene has CDR1 DFQATT and CDR2 SNEGSKA (reference sequence). V was cut by 0 bases and J by 4 bases, with 9 bases left in between. The CDR3 sequence is 14 residues long. The CDR3 nucleotides are TGCAGTGCTAGAGATAAGGGAAGCACCGGGGAGCTGTTTTTT. Its protein is CSARDKGSTGELFF.

This clonotype was counted a few times. The rearrangement joins TRBV27 to TRBJ2-3; D gene unclear. The CDR3 spans 13 residues. Germline lookup yields CDR1 MNHEY and CDR2 SMNVEV (reference sequence). The V end lost 3 bases, the J end lost 5 bases, and 9 bases lay between the germline ends. CDR3 region: CASSFSPRDTQYF. The CDR3 coding sequence is TGTGCCAGCAGTTTTTCCCCCAGAGATACGCAGTATTTT.

Turning to this clonotype: One junction end disagrees with the germline gene, perhaps due to a read error. This sequence joins TRBV2 and TRBJ2-7; perhaps TRBD2 as D (6 bases). The CDR3 is made up of 12 amino acids. In germline, CDR1 is SNHLY, CDR2 FYNNEI. The CDR3 region is CASRPGQEGQNF. The CDR3 DNA reads as TGTGCCAGCAGGCCAGGTCAGGAGGGTCAGAACTTC.

This chain links TRBV20-1 with TRBJ1-2; maybe TRBD1 (6 bases). Germline values: CDR1 DFQATT, CDR2 SNEGSKA (reference sequence). V was clipped by 3 bases and J by 8 bases, with 10 bases between them. This CDR3 comprises 11 residues. Here the CDR3 DNA reads TGCAGTGCTAGTTCAGGGGAAGGCTACACCTTC. It is translated as CSASSGEGYTF.

In its sample, this clonotype was seen a few times. The chain is built from TRBV19 and TRBJ2-7; D uncertain. Trimming removed 2 bases from V and 2 bases from J, with 7 bases in between. This CDR3 comprises 13 residues. Germline assignment: CDR1 LNHDA and CDR2 SQIVND (reference sequence). CDR3 sequence (DNA): TGTGCCAGTAGTATAACAGTTGCCTACGAGCAGTACGTC. Protein sequence: CASSITVAYEQYV.

A few counts support this clonotype. The chain joins TRBV19 to TRBJ2-2, with a tentative D call TRBD2 (5 bases). V shed 5 bases and J shed 4 bases, with 14 bases lying between them. CDR1 is LNHDA, CDR2 SQIVND, per germline (reference sequence). CDR3 length: 15 amino acids. The CDR3 coding sequence is TGTGCCAGTAGTCCCAATAGCGTGACCACCGGGGAGCTGTTTTTT. Its translation is CASSPNSVTTGELFF.

The V gene is TRBV27, the J gene TRBJ1-5; no clear D. V was cut by 0 bases and J by 6 bases, with 9 bases left in between. CDR3 length equals 14 residues. CDR1 MNHEY and CDR2 SMNVEV come from the germline V gene (reference sequence). CDR3 nucleotides: TGTGCCAGCAGTTTATCACCCCGCGGTCAGCCCCAGCATTTT. This sequence encodes CASSLSPRGQPQHF.

V is TRBV6-1 and J is TRBJ2-2; 7 bases align to TRBD1. Germline loops: CDR1 MNHNS, CDR2 SASEGT. V shed 3 bases, J shed 5 bases, and the junction held 3 bases outside the gene matches. CDR3 length: 14 residues. CDR3 bases: TGTGCCAGCAGTGAGACAGGGCCGACCGGGGAGCTGTTTTTT. It translates to CASSETGPTGELFF.

This clonotype was seen a few times. The V gene is TRBV19, the J gene TRBJ1-1; D may be TRBD1 (5 bases). Trimming removed 4 bases at V and 0 bases at J, with 15 bases between. This CDR3 is built from 16 residues. CDR1 LNHDA and CDR2 SQIVND come from the germline V gene (reference sequence). CDR3 sequence: CASSTPTGGVNTEAFF. CDR3 nucleotides: TGTGCCAGTAGTACCCCCACCGGGGGGGTGAACACTGAAGCTTTCTTT. The variable domain in full, with the rest retrieved from reference TRBV19 and TRBJ1-1, is DGGITQSPKYLFRKEGQNVTLSCEQNLNHDAMYWYRQDPGQGLRLIYYSQIVNDFQKGDIAEGYSVSREKKESFPLTVTSAQKNPTAFYLCASSTPTGGVNTEAFFGQGTRLTVV.

This clonotype was detected many times. Here the CDR3 reads CASRYTSGAADTQYF. The CDR3 DNA follows: TGTGCCAGCAGATATACTAGCGGGGCAGCAGATACGCAGTATTTT. V is TRBV7-2 and J is TRBJ2-3, with 10 bases fitting TRBD2. The CDR3 is made up of 15 amino acids. Germline lookup yields CDR1 SGHTA and CDR2 FQGNSA. Trimming cost V 6 bases and J 4 bases; bases outside gene matches: 7.

Here the CDR3 reads CAPETGNYGYTF. The CDR3 DNA reads TGTGCCCCGGAGACAGGGAACTATGGCTACACCTTC. The gene calls are TRBV24-1 and TRBJ1-2; 7 bases match TRBD1. The CDR3 spans 12 residues. From germline, CDR1 is KGHDR and CDR2 SFDVKD. Germline trimming cut 12 bases from V and 2 bases from J; bases unmatched to any gene: 5.

With regard to this clonotype: Possible read error: a much larger clone is one base away. CDR3 residues: CASSGQGPQYF. CDR3 sequence (DNA): TGTGCCAGCAGCGGCCAGGGGCCCCAGTACTTC. V gene TRBV12-3 or TRBV12-4 combines with J gene TRBJ2-5, with a weak D call TRBD1 (6 bases). This CDR3 has 11 residues. V gave up 6 bases and J gave up 9 bases, with 11 bases separating them.

This sequence joins TRBV6-6 and TRBJ1-4, with D maybe TRBD1 (6 bases). V gave up 5 bases and J gave up 7 bases, with 17 bases separating them. Per the germline V gene, CDR1 is MNHNY and CDR2 is SVGAGI (reference sequence). This CDR3 is 15 amino acids long. The CDR3 here is CASSHRQALFEKLFF. As DNA, the CDR3 is TGTGCCAGCAGTCACCGACAGGCGCTGTTTGAAAAACTGTTTTTT.

Only a few counts were recorded for this clonotype. The chain employs TRBV7-2 and TRBJ2-7; TRBD2 aligns across 10 bases. The V and J ends lost 4 bases and 12 bases, in that order; junction bases with no gene match: 9. This CDR3 contains 13 residues. The V gene's germline CDR1 is SGHTA and CDR2 FQGNSA. The CDR3 bases are TGTGCCAGCAGCTCGTTAGCGGGGGGCCCCACGTACTTC. This sequence encodes CASSSLAGGPTYF.

This clonotype was picked up a small number of times. V and J are TRBV2 and TRBJ1-5, with D possibly being TRBD1 (5 bases). Trimming took 3 bases from V and 2 from J, leaving 17 bases between them. CDR1 and CDR2 (germline): SNHLY, FYNNEI. This CDR3 contains 17 residues. The DNA for the CDR3 is TGTGCCAGCAGTGAGTTTGGGGGGGTCCTCGGCAATCAGCCCCAGCATTTT. It encodes CASSEFGGVLGNQPQHF.

The rearrangement joins TRBV27 to TRBJ2-2; D is perhaps TRBD1 (6 bases). The length of the CDR3 is 14 residues. V was cut by 5 bases and J by 7 bases, with 14 bases left in between. Germline CDR1 is MNHEY and CDR2 is SMNVEV (reference sequence). DNA for the CDR3: TGTGCCAGCAGTGAACAGGGTTTGGTCGGGGAGCTGTTTTTT. It codes for CASSEQGLVGELFF.